This TCR beta chain emerged from a study of blood T cell repertoires in COVID-19. The wider study: The samples span acute and convalescent COVID-19 from the United States, Italy and Spain.

Authors' methods: Amplifying reference gene primers gave estimates of nucleated cell counts. Sequencing was performed with immunoSEQ multiplex PCR; in TCRdb, only in-frame clones are kept and a portion is missing. That table is the source of V, J and clone size, and D and trimming were worked out from the DNA. Among about 90,000 clones listed, 80% were seen once. The TCR comes from a woman between 65 and 79 years old with acute or convalescent COVID-19. Sequencing input: peripheral blood.

The CDR3 DNA reads TGTGCCAGCAGTGAAGGAGGACTAGCGTTCGATGAGCAGTTCTTC. Translated, it gives CASSEGGLAFDEQFF. The V and J genes are TRBV6-1 and TRBJ2-1, with 9 nucleotides matching TRBD2. Germline loops: CDR1 MNHNS, CDR2 SASEGT. The ends lost 1 base at V and 8 bases at J; junction bases unmatched: 6. The CDR3 contains 15 residues.